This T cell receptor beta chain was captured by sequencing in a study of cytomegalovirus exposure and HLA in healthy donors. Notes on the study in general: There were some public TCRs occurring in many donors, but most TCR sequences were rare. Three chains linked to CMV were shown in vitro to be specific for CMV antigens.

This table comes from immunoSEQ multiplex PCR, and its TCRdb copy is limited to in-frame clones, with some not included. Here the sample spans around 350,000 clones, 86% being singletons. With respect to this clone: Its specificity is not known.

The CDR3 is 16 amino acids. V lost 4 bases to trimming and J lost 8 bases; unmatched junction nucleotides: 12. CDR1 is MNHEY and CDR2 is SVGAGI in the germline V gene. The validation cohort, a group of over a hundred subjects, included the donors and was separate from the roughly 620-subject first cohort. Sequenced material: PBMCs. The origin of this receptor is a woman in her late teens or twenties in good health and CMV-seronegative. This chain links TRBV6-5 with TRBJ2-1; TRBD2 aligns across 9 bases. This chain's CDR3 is CASSSPVDSGSDEQFF. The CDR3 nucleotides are TGTGCCAGCAGTTCCCCGGTGGATAGCGGGAGCGATGAGCAGTTCTTC.